The 18 T cell receptor beta chains listed next were all sequenced from one sample in a study of a mutant IDH1 vaccine in newly diagnosed glioma. The antigens of these receptors remain unknown. Clones were sequenced by immunoSEQ multiplex PCR, and TCRdb holds only the in-frame ones, with some missing. The data hold about 130,000 clones, with 80% observed a single time. Time point meaning: week 11, during vaccination. Vaccinated patients received 300 ug of mutant IDH1 20-mer peptide per dose, with topical imiquimod. The starting material was PBMCs, obtained from a glioma patient whose treatment included an IDH1 peptide vaccine. These receptors originate from a man in his forties or fifties with glioma.

The chain has TRBV9 and TRBJ1-2; 8 bases agree with TRBD1. This CDR3 contains 16 residues. Germline CDR1 reads SGDLS; CDR2 reads YYNGEE. The junction had 8 bases not matched to a gene; V was cut back by 2 bases and J by 2 bases. As DNA, the CDR3 is TGTGCCAGCAGCGTGGCAATTACAGGGGGAAACTATGGCTACACCTTC. Residues: CASSVAITGGNYGYTF.

This clone was seen a few times. The chain employs TRBV14 and TRBJ1-2; TRBD1 matches 7 bases. Germline V gene lookup returns CDR1 SGHDN and CDR2 FVKESK. The CDR3 totals 14 residues. V was clipped by 3 bases and J by 8 bases; unmatched bases: 9. The CDR3 protein is CASSQTNRGQGYTF. In nucleotides, the CDR3 is TGTGCCAGCAGCCAGACCAACAGGGGCCAAGGCTACACCTTC.

The V and J genes are TRBV7-2 and TRBJ2-7; 12 nucleotides agree with TRBD2. Trimming at V came to 5 bases and at J to 4 bases, leaving 9 bases not matched to a gene. The CDR3 consists of 16 residues. Germline assignment: CDR1 SGHTA and CDR2 FQGNSA. CDR3 sequence reads: CASSREVGLAGYEQYF. CDR3 nucleotide sequence: TGTGCCAGCAGCCGTGAGGTAGGACTAGCGGGGTACGAGCAGTACTTC.

This sequence joins TRBV6-7 and TRBJ2-7; 8 bases agree with TRBD1. TRBV6-7 is an open reading frame, and its role is uncertain. Unmatched junction bases numbered 0, after V lost 2 bases and J lost 3 bases. The CDR3 covers 13 residues. The CDR3 region has the DNA TGTGCCAGCAGTTACGGGACAGGCTACGAGCAGTACTTC. Its translation is CASSYGTGYEQYF.

V and J are TRBV5-1 and TRBJ2-5, with D perhaps being TRBD1 or TRBD2 (5 bases each). The CDR3 is made up of 17 amino acids. The germline V gene has CDR1 SGHRS and CDR2 YFSETQ. Trimming left V 1 base short and J 3 bases short, with 19 bases between. The CDR3 region has the DNA TGCGCCAGCAGCTTGATCTCCACTATGAGGGGTGAAGAGACCCAGTACTTC. Its translation is CASSLISTMRGEETQYF.

The J gene is TRBJ1-2, the V gene TRBV19; 7 bases match TRBD1. The CDR3 length is 14 residues. The V segment lost 0 bases and the J segment 4 bases; nucleotides outside the gene matches: 2. The germline V gene encodes CDR1 LNHDA and CDR2 SQIVND (reference sequence). This CDR3 is CASSIEAGGYGYTF. The CDR3 DNA follows: TGTGCCAGTAGTATAGAAGCAGGGGGCTATGGCTACACCTTC.

V is TRBV19 and J is TRBJ1-5; no definite D call. In germline, CDR1 is LNHDA, CDR2 SQIVND (reference sequence). V lost 5 bases and J 5 bases, leaving 16 bases between the germline ends. CDR3 length equals 15 residues. The CDR3 protein is CASSVFAAGDQPQHF. The CDR3 nucleotides read TGTGCCAGTAGTGTCTTTGCGGCCGGAGATCAGCCCCAGCATTTT.

The genes are TRBV6-1 and TRBJ1-5; D is perhaps TRBD1 (6 bases). V lost 11 bases and J lost 0, with 11 bases in between. CDR1 is MNHNS and CDR2 is SASEGT in the germline V gene. The CDR3 has 13 residues. The CDR3 sequence is CAARDISNQPQHF. The CDR3 DNA reads TGTGCCGCCAGGGACATTAGCAATCAGCCCCAGCATTTT.

This clone was counted a few times. The V call is TRBV27, the J call TRBJ1-5, with 9 bases fitting TRBD1. This CDR3 spans 15 amino acids. J gave up 4 bases and V 5 bases, and 6 bases lay outside the gene matches. In germline, CDR1 is MNHEY, CDR2 SMNVEV (reference sequence). The CDR3 DNA reads as TGTGCCAGCAGTCCCCGGACAGGGGAGAATCAGCCCCAGCATTTT. This codes for CASSPRTGENQPQHF.

The chain recombines TRBV7-6 with TRBJ1-2; D remains ambiguous. Trimming took 2 bases from V and 8 from J, leaving 12 bases between them. CDR1 is SGHVS and CDR2 is FNYEAQ in the germline V gene. This CDR3 contains 13 residues. The CDR3, as DNA: TGTGCCAGCAGCTTACTAGGGTCTGAGGGCTACACCTTC. Protein product: CASSLLGSEGYTF.

V usage is TRBV7-2 and J usage is TRBJ2-1; 8 bases align to TRBD2. The length of the CDR3 is 16 residues. In germline, CDR1 is SGHTA, CDR2 FQGNSA. Trimming took 2 bases from V and 3 from J; bases not matched to a gene: 6. The CDR3 is CASSLLPSGLYNEQFF. CDR3 sequence (DNA): TGTGCCAGCAGCTTATTACCTAGCGGGCTCTACAATGAGCAGTTCTTC.

The chain employs TRBV9 and TRBJ1-2, with TRBD1 matching over 7 bases. V trimming: 0 bases; J trimming: 6 bases; junction bases outside the gene matches: 8. Germline CDR1 reads SGDLS; CDR2 reads YYNGEE. The CDR3 loop spans 15 amino acids. Here the CDR3 DNA reads TGTGCCAGCAGCGTAGTCCGGGGAGGGGGCGATGGCTACACCTTC. Its protein product is CASSVVRGGGDGYTF.

The rearrangement uses TRBV10-3 and TRBJ1-6, with D possibly being TRBD1 (5 bases). V was pared by 0 bases and J by 10 bases, with 13 bases between. CDR1 ENHRY and CDR2 SYGVKD come from the germline V gene. The CDR3 has 15 residues. The CDR3 nucleotides read TGTGCCATCAGTGAGTCGAGGGGTATCGGGTCACCCCTCCACTTT. Translation gives CAISESRGIGSPLHF.

This rearrangement joins TRBV6-6 to TRBJ2-2; no clear D. The CDR3 consists of 11 residues. Between the trimmed V and J ends, which lost 6 bases and 7 bases, there was a span of 6 bases. Germline V gene sequence: CDR1 MNHNY, CDR2 SVGAGI (reference sequence). The CDR3 sequence is CASSLHGELFF. CDR3 DNA: TGTGCCAGCAGCCTTCACGGGGAGCTGTTTTTT.

The V gene is TRBV29-1, the J gene TRBJ2-3; TRBD2 aligns across 10 bases. Per germline, CDR1 SQVTM and CDR2 ANQGSEA. The CDR3 loop spans 13 amino acids. The V segment lost 5 bases and the J segment 5 bases; nucleotides outside the gene matches: 4. The CDR3 bases are TGCAGCGTTCTAGCGGGAGTTATAGATACGCAGTATTTT. It is translated as CSVLAGVIDTQYF.

This clone has more than one count but fewer than ten. The rearrangement joins TRBV6-5 to TRBJ1-2; no definite D call. The germline V gene encodes CDR1 MNHEY and CDR2 SVGAGI. The V gene lost 9 bases and the J gene lost 2 bases, with 10 bases spanning the gap. The CDR3 covers 12 residues. This CDR3 reads CASGGFNYGYTF. The CDR3, as DNA: TGTGCCAGTGGTGGTTTCAACTATGGCTACACCTTC.

This chain uses TRBV19 with TRBJ2-7; perhaps TRBD1 as D (5 bases). CDR1 and CDR2 from the germline V gene are LNHDA and SQIVND (reference sequence). This CDR3 is 14 amino acids long. Trimming took 5 bases from V and 2 from J, leaving 13 bases between them. CDR3 nucleotides: TGTGCCAGTAGTGAGTCAGGGTGGACCTACGAGCAGTACTTC. Amino acid sequence: CASSESGWTYEQYF.

This rearrangement joins TRBV13 to TRBJ2-1; 13 bases line up with TRBD2. This CDR3 comprises 16 residues. The V gene's germline CDR1 is PRHDT and CDR2 FYEKMQ (reference sequence). Unmatched junction bases numbered 1, after V lost 0 bases and J lost 5 bases. This CDR3 is CASSLGGLAGDNEQFF. The CDR3 nucleotides read TGTGCCAGCAGCTTAGGCGGACTAGCGGGGGACAATGAGCAGTTCTTC. The full variable domain, its missing parts supplied by reference TRBV13 and TRBJ2-1, is AAGVIQSPRHLIKEKRETATLKCYPIPRHDTVYWYQQGPGQDPQFLISFYEKMQSDKGSIPDRFSAQQFSDYHSELNMSSLELGDSALYFCASSLGGLAGDNEQFFGPGTRLTVL.